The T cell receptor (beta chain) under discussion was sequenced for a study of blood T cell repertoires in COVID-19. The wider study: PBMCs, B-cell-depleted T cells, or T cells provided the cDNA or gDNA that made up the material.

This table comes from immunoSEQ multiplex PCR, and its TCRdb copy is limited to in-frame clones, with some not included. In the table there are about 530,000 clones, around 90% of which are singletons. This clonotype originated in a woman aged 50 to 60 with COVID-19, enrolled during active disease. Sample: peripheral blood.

The CDR3 nucleotides read TGTGCCAGCAGCACCAGGGGTCTTGGAAACACCATATATTTT. Amino acids: CASSTRGLGNTIYF. V usage is TRBV2 and J usage is TRBJ1-3; weak D call: TRBD1 (6 bases). The V gene lost 6 bases and the J gene lost 3 bases, with 12 bases spanning the gap. Per the germline V gene, CDR1 is SNHLY and CDR2 is FYNNEI. The CDR3 contains 14 residues.